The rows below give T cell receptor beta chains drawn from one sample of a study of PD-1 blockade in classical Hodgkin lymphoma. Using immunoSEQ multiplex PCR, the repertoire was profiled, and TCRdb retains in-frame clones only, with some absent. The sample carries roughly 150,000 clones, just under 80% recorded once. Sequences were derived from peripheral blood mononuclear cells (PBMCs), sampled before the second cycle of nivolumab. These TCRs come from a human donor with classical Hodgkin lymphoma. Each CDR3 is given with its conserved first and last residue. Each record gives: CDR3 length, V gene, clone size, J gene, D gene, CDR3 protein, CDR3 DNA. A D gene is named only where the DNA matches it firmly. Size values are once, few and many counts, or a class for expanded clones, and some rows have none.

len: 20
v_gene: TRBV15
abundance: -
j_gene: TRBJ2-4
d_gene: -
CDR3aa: CATSSEFSGRGTLAKNIQYF
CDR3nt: TGTGCCACCAGCAGTGAGTTTTCGGGTCGGGGTACCTTAGCCAAAAACATTCAGTACTTC

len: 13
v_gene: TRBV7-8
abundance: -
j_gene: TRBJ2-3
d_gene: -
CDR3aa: CASSVALAYTQYF
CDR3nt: TGTGCCAGCAGCGTAGCCCTGGCCTATACGCAGTATTTT

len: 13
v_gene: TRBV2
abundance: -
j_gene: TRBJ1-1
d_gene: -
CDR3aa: CASSGQGNTEAFF
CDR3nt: TGTGCCAGCAGTGGTCAGGGGAACACTGAAGCTTTCTTT

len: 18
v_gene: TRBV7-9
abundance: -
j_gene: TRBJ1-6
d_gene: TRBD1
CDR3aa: CASSHSGQLSSYNSPLHF
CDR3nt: TGTGCCAGCAGCCACTCGGGACAGCTAAGCTCCTATAATTCACCCCTCCACTTT

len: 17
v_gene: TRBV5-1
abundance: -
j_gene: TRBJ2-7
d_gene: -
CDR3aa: CASRSDGGGGGKGEQYF
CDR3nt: TGCGCCAGCAGGTCGGACGGGGGAGGGGGAGGAAAAGGCGAGCAGTACTTC

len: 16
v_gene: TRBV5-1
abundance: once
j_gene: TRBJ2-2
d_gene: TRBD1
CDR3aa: CASSFPGTGNTGELFF
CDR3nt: TGCGCCAGCAGCTTCCCCGGGACAGGGAACACCGGGGAGCTGTTTTTT

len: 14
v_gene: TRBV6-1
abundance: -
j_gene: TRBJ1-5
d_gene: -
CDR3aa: CASSEAGVYQPQHF
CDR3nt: TGTGCCAGCAGTGAAGCAGGGGTTTATCAGCCCCAGCATTTT

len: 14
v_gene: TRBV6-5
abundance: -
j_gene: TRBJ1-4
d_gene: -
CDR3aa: CASSLDATNEKLFF
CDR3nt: TGTGCCAGCAGTCTAGATGCAACTAATGAAAAACTGTTTTTT

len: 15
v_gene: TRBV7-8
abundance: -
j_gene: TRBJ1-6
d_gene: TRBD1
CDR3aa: CASRDRAGYNSPLHF
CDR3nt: TGTGCCAGCAGAGACAGGGCGGGGTATAATTCACCCCTCCACTTT

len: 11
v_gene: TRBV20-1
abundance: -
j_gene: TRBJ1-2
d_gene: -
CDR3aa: CSGSVDYGYTF
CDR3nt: TGCAGCGGTTCGGTGGACTATGGCTACACCTTC

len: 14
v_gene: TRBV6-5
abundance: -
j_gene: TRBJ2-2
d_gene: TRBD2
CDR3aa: CASRRASGSGELFF
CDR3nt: TGTGCCAGCAGGCGGGCTAGCGGGTCCGGGGAGCTGTTTTTT

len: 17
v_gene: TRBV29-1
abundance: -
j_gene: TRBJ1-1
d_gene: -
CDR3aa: CSVVSPDGVHPNTEAFF
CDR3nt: TGCAGCGTTGTAAGCCCGGACGGGGTCCACCCTAACACTGAAGCTTTCTTT

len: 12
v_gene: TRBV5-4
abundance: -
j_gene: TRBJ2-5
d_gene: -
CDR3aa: CASSQDRETQYF
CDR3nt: TGTGCCAGCAGCCAGGACCGAGAGACCCAGTACTTC

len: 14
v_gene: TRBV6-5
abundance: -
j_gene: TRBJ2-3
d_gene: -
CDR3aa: CASRRGDSTDTQYF
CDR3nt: TGTGCCAGCAGGAGGGGGGACAGCACAGATACGCAGTATTTT

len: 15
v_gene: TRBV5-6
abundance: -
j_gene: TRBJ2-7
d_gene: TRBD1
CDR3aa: CASSLAGQGSYEQYF
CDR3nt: TGTGCCAGCAGCTTAGCGGGACAGGGATCCTACGAGCAGTACTTC

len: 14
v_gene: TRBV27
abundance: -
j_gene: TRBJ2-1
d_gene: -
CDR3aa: CASSRASSYNEQFF
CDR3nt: TGTGCCAGCAGTCGTGCAAGCTCCTACAATGAGCAGTTCTTC

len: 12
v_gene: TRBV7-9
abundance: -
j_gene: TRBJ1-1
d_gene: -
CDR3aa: CASSRLNTEAFF
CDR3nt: TGTGCCAGCAGTCGACTTAACACTGAAGCTTTCTTT

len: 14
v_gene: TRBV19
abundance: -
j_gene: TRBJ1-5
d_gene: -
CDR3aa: CASTITGGGQPQHF
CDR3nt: TGTGCCAGTACAATAACAGGCGGGGGTCAGCCCCAGCATTTT

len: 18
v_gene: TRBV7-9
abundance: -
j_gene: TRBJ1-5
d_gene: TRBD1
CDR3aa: CASSLLGQTIGGEQPQHF
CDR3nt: TGTGCCAGCAGCTTATTGGGACAGACAATCGGGGGGGAGCAGCCCCAGCATTTT

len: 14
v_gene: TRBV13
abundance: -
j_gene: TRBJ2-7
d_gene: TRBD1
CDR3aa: CASSSGQGLDEQYF
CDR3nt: TGTGCCAGCAGCTCCGGACAGGGGCTCGACGAGCAGTACTTC

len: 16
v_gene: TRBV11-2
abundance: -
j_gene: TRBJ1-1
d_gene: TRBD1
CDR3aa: CASSTRDRGRNTEAFF
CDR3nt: TGTGCCAGCAGCACCCGGGACAGGGGGAGGAACACTGAAGCTTTCTTT

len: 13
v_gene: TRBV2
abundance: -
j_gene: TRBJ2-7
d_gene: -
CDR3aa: CASSESWIYEQYF
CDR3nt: TGTGCCAGCAGTGAAAGCTGGATCTACGAGCAGTACTTC

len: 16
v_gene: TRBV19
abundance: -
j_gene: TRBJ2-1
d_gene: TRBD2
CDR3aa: CASSIGTSGVDNEQFF
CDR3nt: TGTGCCAGTAGTATAGGGACTAGCGGGGTCGACAATGAGCAGTTCTTC

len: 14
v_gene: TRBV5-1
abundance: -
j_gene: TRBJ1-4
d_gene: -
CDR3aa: CASSSGETNEKLFF
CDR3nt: TGCGCCAGCAGCTCCGGCGAAACCAATGAAAAACTGTTTTTT

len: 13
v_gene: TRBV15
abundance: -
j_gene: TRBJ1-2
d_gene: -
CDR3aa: CATSRHTRAGYTF
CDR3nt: TGTGCCACCAGCAGACACACACGTGCTGGCTACACCTTC

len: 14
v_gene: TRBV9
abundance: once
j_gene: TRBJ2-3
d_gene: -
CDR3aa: CASSVASSTDTQYF
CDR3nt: TGTGCCAGCAGCGTAGCTAGCAGCACAGATACGCAGTATTTT

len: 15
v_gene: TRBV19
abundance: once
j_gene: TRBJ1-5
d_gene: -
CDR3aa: CASSITGTSNQPQHF
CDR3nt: TGTGCCAGTAGTATAACAGGGACCAGCAATCAGCCCCAGCATTTT

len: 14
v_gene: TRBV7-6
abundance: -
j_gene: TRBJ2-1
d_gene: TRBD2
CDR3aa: CASSLGLVQDEQFF
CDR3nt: TGTGCCAGCAGCTTGGGACTAGTACAGGATGAGCAGTTCTTC

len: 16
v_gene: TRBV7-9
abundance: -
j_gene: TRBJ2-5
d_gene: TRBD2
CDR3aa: CASSFRLAGGGETQYF
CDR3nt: TGTGCCAGCAGCTTCCGACTAGCGGGAGGGGGAGAGACCCAGTACTTC

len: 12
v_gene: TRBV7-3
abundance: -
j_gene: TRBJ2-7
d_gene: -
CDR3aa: CASSLSLYEQYF
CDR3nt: TGTGCCAGCAGCTTAAGCCTCTACGAGCAGTACTTC

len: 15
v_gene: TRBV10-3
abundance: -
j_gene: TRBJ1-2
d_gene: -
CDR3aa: CAISETPGAGYGYTF
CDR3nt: TGTGCCATCAGTGAGACCCCAGGGGCGGGCTATGGCTACACCTTC

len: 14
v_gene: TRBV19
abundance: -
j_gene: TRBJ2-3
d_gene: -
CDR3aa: CASRDSGGTDTQYF
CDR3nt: TGTGCCAGTAGAGACAGTGGGGGCACAGATACGCAGTATTTT

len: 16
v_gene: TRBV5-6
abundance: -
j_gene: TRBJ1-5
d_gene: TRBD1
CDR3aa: CASSFGAGQINQPQHF
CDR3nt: TGTGCCAGCAGCTTTGGAGCGGGACAGATCAATCAGCCCCAGCATTTT

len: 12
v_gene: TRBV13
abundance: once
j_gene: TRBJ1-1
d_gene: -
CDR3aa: CASRVAFDGAFF
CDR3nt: TGTGCCAGCCGGGTAGCCTTCGACGGGGCTTTCTTT

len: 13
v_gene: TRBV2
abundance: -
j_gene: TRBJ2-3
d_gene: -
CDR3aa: CASSDRYTDTQYF
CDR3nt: TGTGCCAGCAGTGACCGATACACAGATACGCAGTATTTT

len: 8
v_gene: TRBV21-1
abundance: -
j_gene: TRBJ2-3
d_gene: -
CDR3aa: CARRSRYF
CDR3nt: TGTGCCAGACGAAGTCGGTATTTT

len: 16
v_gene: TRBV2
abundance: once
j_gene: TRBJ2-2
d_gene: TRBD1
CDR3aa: CASSEVGTANTGELFF
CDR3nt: TGTGCCAGCAGTGAAGTGGGGACAGCGAACACCGGGGAGCTGTTTTTT

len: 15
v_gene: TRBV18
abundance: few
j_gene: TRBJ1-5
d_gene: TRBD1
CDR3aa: CASSPGTVSNQPQHF
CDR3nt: TGTGCCAGCTCACCCGGGACAGTGAGCAATCAGCCCCAGCATTTT